One and the same sample provided the 16 T cell receptor beta chains below, sequenced in a study of blood T cells in healthy people across ages. Alongside a J-beta primer mix, a sample-barcoded 5' primer served in a second PCR lasting about 7 to 11 cycles. TCRdb reanalysed the 5' RACE reads using MiXCR and keeps one entry per CDR3 protein. This table has 700,000 to 900,000 distinct CDR3 sequences, 25% to 30% appearing once. These data also formed part of another study, on T cells of mothers and their children.

The specimen sequenced was blood. These receptor sequences come from a boy aged 5 to 17 in good health.

V usage is TRBV6-1 and J usage is TRBJ2-7, with 11 bases identical to TRBD2. The J call is in doubt because the DNA end fits TRBJ2-1 better. The CDR3 sequence is 16 residues long. The V gene's germline CDR1 is MNHNS and CDR2 SASEGT. The CDR3 loop is CASTITRSGGANEQFF. CDR3 in DNA: TGTGCCAGCACCATCACTCGTAGCGGGGGGGCCAATGAGCAGTTCTTC.

The chain combines TRBV6-6 with TRBJ2-5; the match to TRBD2 covers 7 bases. Looked up from germline, CDR1 is MNHNY and CDR2 is SVGAGI (reference sequence). This CDR3 is built from 16 residues. With 5 bases clipped from V and 3 bases from J, the junction kept 12 bases outside the gene matches. The CDR3 is CASSRLRRGGEETQYF. DNA for the CDR3: TGTGCCAGCAGTCGACTACGACGGGGAGGGGAAGAGACCCAGTACTTC.

This chain links TRBV12-3 or TRBV12-4 with TRBJ1-2; D is ambiguous. The V and J ends lost 2 bases and 7 bases respectively, with 8 bases between them. The CDR3 totals 12 residues. CDR3 sequence (DNA): TGTGCCAGCAGTTTATCGGCCTTTGGCTACACCTTC. It is translated as CASSLSAFGYTF.

CDR3 nucleotides: TGTGCCAGCAGTCTGAGCGGGGGGGCGCTAAATGAGCAGTTCTTC. Translated: CASSLSGGALNEQFF. The chain links TRBV6-1 to TRBJ2-5; 10 positions agree with TRBD2. The better agreement between TRBJ2-1 and the DNA end casts doubt on the J call. CDR3 length equals 15 residues. Germline V gene data show CDR1 as MNHNS and CDR2 as SASEGT.

CDR3 in DNA: TGTGCCAGCAGCTTAGGTCCCAACGCCGAGCAGTACTTC. Amino acid sequence: CASSLGPNAEQYF. The rearrangement joins TRBV7-8 to TRBJ2-7; D uncertain. Germline V gene lookup returns CDR1 SGHVS and CDR2 FQNEAQ. V was trimmed by 1 base and J by 6 bases, leaving 10 bases between them. This CDR3 is 13 amino acids long.

This clonotype occurred a few times. The chain is built from TRBV5-1 and TRBJ2-1, with D tentatively TRBD2 (6 bases). CDR3 length: 16 amino acids. V dropped 0 bases and J dropped 7 bases, with 17 bases sitting between them. CDR1 and CDR2 from the germline V gene are SGHRS and YFSETQ. This CDR3 reads CASSLEGRREYNEQFF. CDR3 coding DNA: TGCGCCAGCAGCTTGGAAGGGCGGAGGGAATATAATGAGCAGTTCTTC.

The chain employs TRBV6-2 or TRBV6-3 and TRBJ2-3; 9 bases map to TRBD2. The junction had 5 bases not matched to a gene; V was cut back by 6 bases and J by 1 base. The length of the CDR3 is 15 residues. Germline assignment: CDR1 MNHEY and CDR2 SVGEGT. The DNA of the CDR3 is TGTGCCAGCAGCAATGAGCGGGGGGGCACAGATACGCAGTATTTT. Amino acid sequence: CASSNERGGTDTQYF.

The rearrangement uses TRBV7-9 and TRBJ1-2, with unresolved D. V was cut by 5 bases and J by 8 bases, with 15 bases left in between. Germline V gene data show CDR1 as SEHNR and CDR2 as FQNEAQ (reference sequence). CDR3 length: 13 residues. The CDR3 nucleotides read TGTGCCAGCAGCCCTTTCACAGTGAGAGGCTACACCTTC. Protein product: CASSPFTVRGYTF.

The chain combines TRBV28 with TRBJ1-1; D uncertain. This CDR3 contains 12 residues. CDR1 is MDHEN, CDR2 SYDVKM, per germline. Trimming shortened V by 4 bases and J by 4 bases, and 7 bases separated the two germline ends. The CDR3 nucleotides are TGTGCCAGCAGTTCCCGCGCCACTGAAGCTTTCTTT. Amino acid sequence: CASSSRATEAFF.

In this sample, this clonotype turned up a few times. This chain connects TRBV5-5 to TRBJ2-5; D might be TRBD2 (6 bases). Gene TRBJ2-7 matches the end of the DNA better, so the J call may be wrong. CDR1 SGHKS and CDR2 YYEKEE come from the germline V gene (reference sequence). The CDR3 covers 14 residues. The CDR3 loop reads CASSLVGRTYEQYF. DNA for the CDR3: TGTGCCAGCAGCTTGGTGGGGAGGACCTACGAGCAGTACTTC.

This chain joins TRBV5-1 and TRBJ2-7, with TRBD2 identical over 9 bases. J lost 6 bases, V lost 3 bases, and 10 bases had no gene match. The CDR3 length is 15 residues. The germline gives CDR1 SGHRS, CDR2 YFSETQ. The CDR3 sequence is CASSSLAGVLGEQYF. The CDR3 DNA follows: TGCGCCAGCAGCTCATTAGCGGGGGTCCTGGGCGAGCAGTACTTC.

V usage is TRBV9 and J usage is TRBJ2-3; D is tentatively TRBD1 or TRBD2 (6 bases each). The CDR3 is 16 residues long. From germline, CDR1 is SGDLS and CDR2 YYNGEE. V was pared by 3 bases and J by 2 bases, with 16 bases between. The CDR3 region has the DNA TGTGCCAGCAGCGGAGGGGGGTGGGGGCTCACAGATACGCAGTATTTT. It codes for CASSGGGWGLTDTQYF.

This clonotype was detected only a few times. The chain employs TRBV4-2 and TRBJ2-7; D is tentatively TRBD1 or TRBD2 (9 bases each). V was clipped by 1 base and J by 2 bases, with 18 bases between them. The CDR3 extends over 17 amino acids. Per the germline V gene, CDR1 is LGHNA and CDR2 is YNFKEQ. CDR3 sequence: CASSQVRGGQGTYEQYF. DNA of the CDR3: TGTGCCAGCAGCCAAGTGCGGGGGGGACAGGGAACCTACGAGCAGTACTTC.

V gene TRBV30 combines with J gene TRBJ1-2; 9 positions agree with TRBD1. Trimming at V came to 3 bases and at J to 2 bases, leaving 1 base not matched to a gene. The germline gives CDR1 GTSNPN, CDR2 SVGIG (reference sequence). This CDR3 has 13 residues. The CDR3 bases are TGTGCCTGGAGCGGACAGGGGAACTATGGCTACACCTTC. This encodes CAWSGQGNYGYTF.

The rearrangement joins TRBV27 to TRBJ2-1, with D possibly being TRBD1 or TRBD2 (5 bases each). The CDR3 is made up of 18 amino acids. Trimming pared 5 bases from V and 3 bases from J, leaving 23 bases between. Germline lookup yields CDR1 MNHEY and CDR2 SMNVEV (reference sequence). CDR3 DNA: TGTGCCAGCAGTCCCGCCGCCGTCGAGGGGCGTTTCTACAATGAGCAGTTCTTC. Translation: CASSPAAVEGRFYNEQFF.

The V gene is TRBV6-6, the J gene TRBJ1-5; 8 bases fit TRBD1. Trimming cost V 7 bases and J 7 bases; bases outside gene matches: 9. Germline V gene lookup returns CDR1 MNHNY and CDR2 SVGAGI (reference sequence). This CDR3 has 14 amino acids. As DNA, the CDR3 is TGTGCCAGCACAATCGGACAGGGCGGGCAGCCCCAGCATTTT. It yields the protein CASTIGQGGQPQHF.